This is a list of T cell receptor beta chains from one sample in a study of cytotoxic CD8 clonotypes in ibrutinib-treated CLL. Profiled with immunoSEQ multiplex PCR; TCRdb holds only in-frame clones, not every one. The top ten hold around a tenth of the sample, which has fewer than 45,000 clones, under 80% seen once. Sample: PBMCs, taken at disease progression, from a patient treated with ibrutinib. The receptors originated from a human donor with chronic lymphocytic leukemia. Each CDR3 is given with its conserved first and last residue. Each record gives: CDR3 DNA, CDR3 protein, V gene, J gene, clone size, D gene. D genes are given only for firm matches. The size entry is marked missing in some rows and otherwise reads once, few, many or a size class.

CDR3nt: TGTGCCAGCAGCCCAGGGCTCTTGAGCTCCTACGAGCAGTACTTC
CDR3aa: CASSPGLLSSYEQYF
v_gene: TRBV28
j_gene: TRBJ2-7
abundance: .
d_gene: .

CDR3nt: TGTGCCAGCAGCCGATCAGACGGGGAGACCCAGTACTTC
CDR3aa: CASSRSDGETQYF
v_gene: TRBV14
j_gene: TRBJ2-5
abundance: .
d_gene: .

CDR3nt: TGTGCCAGCAGTTACTCTTTTTCCCAGCCCCAGCATTTT
CDR3aa: CASSYSFSQPQHF
v_gene: TRBV6-5
j_gene: TRBJ1-5
abundance: few
d_gene: .

CDR3nt: TGTGCCAGCAGCCCACAAGGACTTCCTCGTTGGTTCTTC
CDR3aa: CASSPQGLPRWFF
v_gene: TRBV7-9
j_gene: TRBJ2-1
abundance: .
d_gene: .

CDR3nt: TGTGCCACCGCTCTGGGACAGGATAATTCACCCCTCCACTTT
CDR3aa: CATALGQDNSPLHF
v_gene: TRBV6-1
j_gene: TRBJ1-6
abundance: few
d_gene: TRBD1

CDR3nt: TGTGCCAGCAGGCAGGGGGAAGGCCCCTACGAGCAGTACTTC
CDR3aa: CASRQGEGPYEQYF
v_gene: TRBV2
j_gene: TRBJ2-7
abundance: .
d_gene: TRBD1

CDR3nt: TGCGCCAGCAGCCAAGATGGCAGGTCTGACATTTTAAAGCTGTTTTTT
CDR3aa: CASSQDGRSDILKLFF
v_gene: TRBV4-1
j_gene: TRBJ1-4
abundance: .
d_gene: .

CDR3nt: TGTGCCAGCAGTCTCGACAAGAGCACAGATACGCAGTATTTT
CDR3aa: CASSLDKSTDTQYF
v_gene: TRBV27
j_gene: TRBJ2-3
abundance: .
d_gene: .

CDR3nt: TGTGCCAGCTCACCACCCTCTAATCGGGCAGGGCGGAACGGCTACACCTTC
CDR3aa: CASSPPSNRAGRNGYTF
v_gene: TRBV18
j_gene: TRBJ1-2
abundance: few
d_gene: .

CDR3nt: TGTGCCAGCAGCTTAGGCCTGGAGGGTGGCTACACCTTC
CDR3aa: CASSLGLEGGYTF
v_gene: TRBV13
j_gene: TRBJ1-2
abundance: .
d_gene: .

CDR3nt: TGTGCCAGTAGTATTCTAAGCGGCAATCAGCCCCAGCATTTT
CDR3aa: CASSILSGNQPQHF
v_gene: TRBV19
j_gene: TRBJ1-5
abundance: .
d_gene: .

CDR3nt: TGCGCCAGCAGCAGGGAGGGGGGCACAGATACGCAGTATTTT
CDR3aa: CASSREGGTDTQYF
v_gene: TRBV5-1
j_gene: TRBJ2-3
abundance: .
d_gene: .

CDR3nt: TGTGCCAGTAGTGGCGGGCCACCTTACGAGCAGTACTTC
CDR3aa: CASSGGPPYEQYF
v_gene: TRBV19
j_gene: TRBJ2-7
abundance: .
d_gene: .

CDR3nt: TGTGCCAGCAGCCTTTTTACCTACGAGCAGTACTTC
CDR3aa: CASSLFTYEQYF
v_gene: TRBV5-6
j_gene: TRBJ2-7
abundance: .
d_gene: .

CDR3nt: TGCGCCAGCAGCGATCCTCCGGTCTCTGGCTACACCTTC
CDR3aa: CASSDPPVSGYTF
v_gene: TRBV5-1
j_gene: TRBJ1-2
abundance: .
d_gene: .

CDR3nt: TGTGCCAGCAGCTCGTTAGCGGGAGGTAACTCCGGGGAGCTGTTTTTT
CDR3aa: CASSSLAGGNSGELFF
v_gene: TRBV11-2
j_gene: TRBJ2-2
abundance: .
d_gene: TRBD2

CDR3nt: TGTGCCAGCAGCTTAGCGACAGGTGCCATATATTTT
CDR3aa: CASSLATGAIYF
v_gene: TRBV7-9
j_gene: TRBJ1-3
abundance: .
d_gene: .

CDR3nt: TGTGCCAGCAGCTCGAGTGGTGATACGCAGTATTTT
CDR3aa: CASSSSGDTQYF
v_gene: TRBV7-9
j_gene: TRBJ2-3
abundance: .
d_gene: .

CDR3nt: TGTGCCAGCTCACCACTGGGGCAGCCCCAGCATTTT
CDR3aa: CASSPLGQPQHF
v_gene: TRBV18
j_gene: TRBJ1-5
abundance: .
d_gene: .

CDR3nt: TGCGCCAGCAGCCAGATCCAAGAGACCCAGTACTTC
CDR3aa: CASSQIQETQYF
v_gene: TRBV5-1
j_gene: TRBJ2-5
abundance: few
d_gene: .

CDR3nt: TGTGCCAGCAGCTTTTCCAGCGGGAGGGCCCTGGAGACCCAGTACTTC
CDR3aa: CASSFSSGRALETQYF
v_gene: TRBV12-1
j_gene: TRBJ2-5
abundance: .
d_gene: .

CDR3nt: TGTGCCAGCACCCCAGGGACAGGGTTCTATGGCTACACCTTC
CDR3aa: CASTPGTGFYGYTF
v_gene: TRBV5-4
j_gene: TRBJ1-2
abundance: .
d_gene: TRBD1